One and the same sample provided the 15 T cell receptor beta chains below, sequenced in a study of T cell responses to AZD1222 COVID-19 vaccine. Only in-frame clones appear in the TCRdb table, and some are missing; sequencing was by immunoSEQ multiplex PCR. Among around 120,000 clones listed, around 85% were seen once. The material was peripheral blood, obtained on day 0 of AZD1222 vaccination. The source of these receptors is an adult in good health.

The CDR3 region is CASSEAPDRGLEQYF. The CDR3, as DNA: TGTGCCAGCAGTGAAGCTCCGGACAGGGGGCTCGAGCAGTACTTC. The V and J genes are TRBV6-1 and TRBJ2-7; TRBD1 matches 11 bases. Germline trimming cut 0 bases from V and 6 bases from J; bases unmatched to any gene: 4. The CDR3 covers 15 residues. CDR1 MNHNS and CDR2 SASEGT come from the germline V gene.

The rearrangement uses TRBV28 and TRBJ2-7; D is ambiguous. In germline, CDR1 is MDHEN, CDR2 SYDVKM. This CDR3 is 10 amino acids long. V lost 3 bases to trimming and J lost 5 bases, with 2 bases between them. The CDR3 region is CASSLNEQYF. In DNA, the CDR3 is TGTGCCAGCAGTTTGAACGAGCAGTACTTC.

This clone was seen only once. The rearrangement links TRBV3-1 (or the pseudogene TRBV3-2) to TRBJ1-1; D remains unclear. V was clipped by 1 base and J by 1 base, with 10 bases between them. Per the germline V gene, CDR1 is LGHDT and CDR2 is YNNKEL (reference sequence). This CDR3 contains 15 residues. In nucleotides, the CDR3 is TGTGCCAGCAGCCAAGCATTTAGAGGGAACACTGAAGCTTTCTTT. Translated: CASSQAFRGNTEAFF.

The chain has TRBV5-4 and TRBJ2-7; 8 bases agree with TRBD1. The CDR3 runs to 14 residues. CDR1 is SGHNT and CDR2 is YYREEE in the germline V gene (reference sequence). The V segment lost 2 bases and the J segment 1 base; nucleotides outside the gene matches: 2. The DNA of the CDR3 is TGTGCCAGCAGCTTAAGGGACAGGTCCTACGAGCAGTACTTC. This sequence encodes CASSLRDRSYEQYF.

The chain is built from TRBV7-2 and TRBJ2-1, with 10 bases identical to TRBD2. Germline loops: CDR1 SGHTA, CDR2 FQGNSA. After removal of 1 base from V and 5 bases from J, the junction contained 2 bases not matched to a gene. CDR3 length: 15 residues. Here the CDR3 reads CASSLVAGGHNEQFF. The CDR3 region has the DNA TGTGCCAGCAGCTTAGTAGCGGGGGGCCACAATGAGCAGTTCTTC.

V is TRBV18 and J is TRBJ1-5; tentatively, D is TRBD1 (5 bases). V was trimmed by 2 bases and J by 2 bases, leaving 10 bases between them. Germline V gene data show CDR1 as KGHSH and CDR2 as LQKENI. This CDR3 contains 15 residues. The CDR3 DNA is TGTGCCAGCTCACCAGGGTTGGGGGGCAATCAGCCCCAGCATTTT. This translates into CASSPGLGGNQPQHF.

The chain links TRBV7-9 to TRBJ2-1, with D maybe TRBD1 (5 bases). The V gene lost 4 bases and the J gene lost 3 bases, with 13 bases spanning the gap. This CDR3 region has 15 residues. Per germline, CDR1 SEHNR and CDR2 FQNEAQ (reference sequence). The CDR3 coding sequence is TGTGCCAGCAGCTCGCCACAGGAGCTCTACAATGAGCAGTTCTTC. Translating it yields CASSSPQELYNEQFF.

The chain uses TRBV2 and TRBJ1-5; no clear D. This CDR3 comprises 15 residues. Germline lookup yields CDR1 SNHLY and CDR2 FYNNEI. Trimming took off 7 bases at V and 2 bases at J, with 15 bases between the two ends. CDR3 in amino acids: CASNSGLLGNQPQHF. CDR3 DNA sequence: TGTGCCAGCAATTCGGGGTTATTGGGCAATCAGCCCCAGCATTTT.

J is TRBJ1-5 and V is TRBV12-3 or TRBV12-4; D not resolved. V was trimmed by 5 bases and J by 2 bases, leaving 7 bases between them. The CDR3 is 13 residues long. The CDR3 loop is CASSPRGNQPQHF. CDR3 sequence (DNA): TGTGCCAGCAGTCCTCGTGGCAATCAGCCCCAGCATTTT.

This sequence joins TRBV24-1 and TRBJ2-1; 11 bases agree with TRBD2. In germline, CDR1 is KGHDR, CDR2 SFDVKD. This CDR3 is 16 amino acids long. Losses at the gene ends were 5 bases for V and 6 bases for J; bases not matched to a gene: 8. CDR3: CATSVSGGVTGNEQFF. CDR3 in DNA: TGTGCCACCAGTGTTAGCGGGGGGGTTACTGGCAATGAGCAGTTCTTC.

The genes are TRBV4-2 and TRBJ1-1; no clear D gene. V dropped 1 base and J dropped 0 bases, with 9 bases sitting between them. This CDR3 is built from 15 residues. Germline V gene lookup returns CDR1 LGHNA and CDR2 YNFKEQ. In DNA, the CDR3 is TGTGCCAGCAGCCAAGTATCCGGGTTGAACACTGAAGCTTTCTTT. Its protein product is CASSQVSGLNTEAFF.

This clone was seen only a few times. The chain has TRBV7-9 and TRBJ2-7, with D possibly matching TRBD1 (6 bases). CDR3 size: 15 residues. Germline-derived CDR1 and CDR2 are SEHNR and FQNEAQ (reference sequence). V dropped 5 bases and J dropped 0 bases, with 14 bases sitting between them. The CDR3 coding sequence is TGTGCCAGCAGCCCCGTCGGGACAAGCTCCTACGAGCAGTACTTC. This translates into CASSPVGTSSYEQYF. Filled out from reference TRBV7-9 and TRBJ2-7, the complete variable domain reads DTGVSQNPRHKITKRGQNVTFRCDPISEHNRLYWYRQTLGQGPEFLTYFQNEAQLEKSRLLSDRFSAERPKGSFSTLEIQRTEQGDSAMYLCASSPVGTSSYEQYFGPGTRLTVT.

The V call is TRBV29-1, the J call TRBJ2-2, with unresolved D. Between the trimmed V and J ends, which lost 7 bases and 1 base, there was a span of 16 bases. Germline loops: CDR1 SQVTM, CDR2 ANQGSEA. CDR3 length: 15 amino acids. The CDR3 spells CSAADRQQNTGELFF. CDR3 coding DNA: TGCAGCGCCGCGGATAGGCAACAGAACACCGGGGAGCTGTTTTTT.

V is TRBV6-5 and J is TRBJ1-4; 8 positions match TRBD1. V was pared by 0 bases and J by 10 bases, with 4 bases of the junction left unmatched. Germline V lookup: CDR1 MNHEY, CDR2 SVGAGI. The CDR3 extends over 14 amino acids. DNA for the CDR3: TGTGCCAGCAGTTACTCTGACACAGGGGGAAAACTGTTTTTT. Translated: CASSYSDTGGKLFF.

This rearrangement joins TRBV6-2 or TRBV6-3 to TRBJ2-5; 13 bases line up with TRBD2. V lost 7 bases and J lost 4; bases outside the gene matches: 6. The CDR3 has 15 residues. The germline V gene encodes CDR1 MNHEY and CDR2 SVGEGT. The CDR3 DNA sequence: TGTGCCAGCACCCCAGGACTAGCGGGGGCAGAGACCCAGTACTTC. It yields the protein CASTPGLAGAETQYF.